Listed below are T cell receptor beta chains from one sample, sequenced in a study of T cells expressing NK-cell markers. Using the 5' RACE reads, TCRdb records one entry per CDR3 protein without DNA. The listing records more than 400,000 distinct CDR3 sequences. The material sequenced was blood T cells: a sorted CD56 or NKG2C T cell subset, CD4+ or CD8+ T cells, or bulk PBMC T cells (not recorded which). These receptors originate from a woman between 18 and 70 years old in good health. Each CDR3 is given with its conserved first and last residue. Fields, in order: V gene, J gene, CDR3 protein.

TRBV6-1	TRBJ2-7	CASSPGVLMNYEQYF
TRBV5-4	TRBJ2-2	CASSPRQDPTGELFF
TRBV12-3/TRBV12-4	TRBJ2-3	CASNPSGSTDTQYF
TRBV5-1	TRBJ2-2	CASSLAPSGNTGELFF
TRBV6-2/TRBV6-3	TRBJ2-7	CASSDQTSGARF
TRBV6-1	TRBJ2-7	CASSALPGHSYEQYF
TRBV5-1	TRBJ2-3	CASRQGGDADTQYF
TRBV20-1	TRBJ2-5	CSARDPTPRWQETQYF
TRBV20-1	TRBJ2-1	CSATAVLTFNEQFF
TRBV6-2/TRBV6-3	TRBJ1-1	CASSYTKRAWTGDMNTEAFF
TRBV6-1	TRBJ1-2	CASSLVFGDGYGYTF
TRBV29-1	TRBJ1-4	CSVEAGTNEKLFF
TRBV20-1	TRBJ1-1	CSARGEGTGGDTEAFF
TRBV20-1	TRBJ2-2	CSARVAAHRTGELFF
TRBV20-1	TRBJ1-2	CSAMLGGGNYGYTF
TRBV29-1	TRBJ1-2	CSALQDGAMGYTF
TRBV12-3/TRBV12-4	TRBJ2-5	CASSYRGVLETQYF
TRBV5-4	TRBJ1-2	CASRLQGVDYGYTF
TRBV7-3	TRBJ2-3	CASSRATTDTQYF
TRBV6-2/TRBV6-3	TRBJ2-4	CATPGLAGGRGLAKNIQYF
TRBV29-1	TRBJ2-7	CSVETDPTEQYF
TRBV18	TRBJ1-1	CASLPRGQGLTEAFF
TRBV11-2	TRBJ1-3	CASSARTGGRNTIYF
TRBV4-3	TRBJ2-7	CASSQDRLTLNYEQYF
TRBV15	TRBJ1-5	CATSIRGQPQHF
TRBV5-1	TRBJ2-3	CASSLVGWTDTQYF
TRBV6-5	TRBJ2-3	CASSFGGLKSDTQYF
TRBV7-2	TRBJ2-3	CASSPPRPVPTDTQYF
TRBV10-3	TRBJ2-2	CAIRAGANTGELFF
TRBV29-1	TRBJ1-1	CSAMDRGPAEAFF
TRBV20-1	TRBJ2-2	CSPREGGGTGELFF
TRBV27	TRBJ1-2	CASSYLGANGYTF
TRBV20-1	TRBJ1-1	CISNRGQVNTEAFF
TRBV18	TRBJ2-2	CASSPAGNTGELFF